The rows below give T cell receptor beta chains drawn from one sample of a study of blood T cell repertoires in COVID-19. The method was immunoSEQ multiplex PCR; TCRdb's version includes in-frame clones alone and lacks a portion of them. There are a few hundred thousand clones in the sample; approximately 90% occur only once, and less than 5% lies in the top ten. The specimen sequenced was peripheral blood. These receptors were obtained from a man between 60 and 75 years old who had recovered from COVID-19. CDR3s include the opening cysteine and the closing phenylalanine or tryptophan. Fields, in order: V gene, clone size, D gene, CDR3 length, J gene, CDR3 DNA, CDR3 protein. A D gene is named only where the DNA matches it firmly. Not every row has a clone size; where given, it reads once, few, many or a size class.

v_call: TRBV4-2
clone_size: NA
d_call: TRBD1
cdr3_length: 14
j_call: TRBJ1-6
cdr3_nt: TGTGCCAGCAGCCTCGACAGGGTGGCTTCACCCCTCCACTTT
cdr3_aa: CASSLDRVASPLHF

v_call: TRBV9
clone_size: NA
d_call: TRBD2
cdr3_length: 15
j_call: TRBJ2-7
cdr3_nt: TGTGCCAGCAGCGTAGAACTAGCGGGGGTTTACGAGCAGTACTTC
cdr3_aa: CASSVELAGVYEQYF

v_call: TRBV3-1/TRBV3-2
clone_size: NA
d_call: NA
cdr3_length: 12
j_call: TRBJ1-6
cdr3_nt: TGTGCCAGCAGCCAGGAACCGGGACCCCTCCACTTT
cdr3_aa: CASSQEPGPLHF

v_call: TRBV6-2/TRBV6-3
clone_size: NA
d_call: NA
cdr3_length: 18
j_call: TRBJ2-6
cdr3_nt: TGTGCCAGCAGTTACTCGCCGGCCGACAGTGCTGGGGCCAACGTCCTGACTTTC
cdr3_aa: CASSYSPADSAGANVLTF

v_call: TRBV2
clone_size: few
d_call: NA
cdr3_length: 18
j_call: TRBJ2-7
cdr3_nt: TGTGCCAGCCGGACCCCCAAAAACAAAGATGACAGGAGTGGCGAGCAGTACTTC
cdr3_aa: CASRTPKNKDDRSGEQYF

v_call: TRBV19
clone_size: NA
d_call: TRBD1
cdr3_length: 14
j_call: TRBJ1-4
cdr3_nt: TGTGCCAGTAGTTTAGGGACAGCATGGGAAAAACTGTTTTTT
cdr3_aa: CASSLGTAWEKLFF

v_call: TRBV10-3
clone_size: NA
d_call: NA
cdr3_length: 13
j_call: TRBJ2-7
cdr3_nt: TGTGCCATCAGTGAGGGACCAGCGGACGAGCAGTACTTC
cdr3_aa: CAISEGPADEQYF

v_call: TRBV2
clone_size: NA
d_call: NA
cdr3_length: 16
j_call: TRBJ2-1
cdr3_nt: TGTGCCAGCAGCAAAAGGGGTCAGGCTTTCTACGATGAGCAGTTCTTC
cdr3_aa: CASSKRGQAFYDEQFF

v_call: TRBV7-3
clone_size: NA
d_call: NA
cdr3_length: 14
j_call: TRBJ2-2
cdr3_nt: TGTGCCAGCAGGGGGGACTCGGGCACCGGGGAGCTGTTTTTT
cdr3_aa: CASRGDSGTGELFF

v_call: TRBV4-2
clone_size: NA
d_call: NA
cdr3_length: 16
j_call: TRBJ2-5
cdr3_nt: TGTGCCAGCAGCCAACAACCCCAGGGCCCGCAAGAGACCCAGTACTTC
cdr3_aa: CASSQQPQGPQETQYF

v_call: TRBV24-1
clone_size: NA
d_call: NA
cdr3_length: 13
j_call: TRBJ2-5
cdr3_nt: TGTGCCACCAGTGGTTCGGTCCAAGAGACCCAGTACTTC
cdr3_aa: CATSGSVQETQYF

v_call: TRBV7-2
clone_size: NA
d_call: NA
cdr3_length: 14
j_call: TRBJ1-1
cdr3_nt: TGTGCCAGCAGCCCTACGCCCCTGAACACTGAAGCTTTCTTT
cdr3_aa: CASSPTPLNTEAFF

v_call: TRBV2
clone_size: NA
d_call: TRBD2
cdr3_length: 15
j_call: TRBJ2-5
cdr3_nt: TGTGCCAGCAGTGAGGCGCGGGGGGGCTTTGAGACCCAGTACTTC
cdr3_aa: CASSEARGGFETQYF

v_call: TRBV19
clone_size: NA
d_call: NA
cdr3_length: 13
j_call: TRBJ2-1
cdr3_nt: TGTGCCAGCGGTAGTCCACTCAACAATGAGCAGTTCTTC
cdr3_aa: CASGSPLNNEQFF

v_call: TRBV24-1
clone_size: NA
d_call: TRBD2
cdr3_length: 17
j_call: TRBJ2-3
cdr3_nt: TGTGCCACCACGGGGGGGCGACCGGGGGGTAGTACAGATACGCAGTATTTT
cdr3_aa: CATTGGRPGGSTDTQYF

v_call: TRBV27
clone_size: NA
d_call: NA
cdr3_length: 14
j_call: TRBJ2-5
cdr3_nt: TGTGCCAGCAGGAACAACAGGCTCCAAGAGACCCAGTACTTC
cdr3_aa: CASRNNRLQETQYF

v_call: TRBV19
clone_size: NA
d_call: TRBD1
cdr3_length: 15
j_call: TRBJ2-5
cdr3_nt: TGTGCCAGTAGATTCGGACAGGGAGTCCAAGAGACCCAGTACTTC
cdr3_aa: CASRFGQGVQETQYF

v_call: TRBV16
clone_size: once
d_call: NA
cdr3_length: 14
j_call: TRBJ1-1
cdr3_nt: TGTGCCAGCAGCCAAGCATGGAGGAACACTGAAGCTTTCTTT
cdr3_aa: CASSQAWRNTEAFF

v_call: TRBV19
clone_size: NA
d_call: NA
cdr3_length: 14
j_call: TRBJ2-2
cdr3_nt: TGTGCCAGTACTGGGCAGGGGTTCACCGGGGAGCTGTTTTTT
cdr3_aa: CASTGQGFTGELFF

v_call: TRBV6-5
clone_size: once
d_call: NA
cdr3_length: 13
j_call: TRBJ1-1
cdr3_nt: TGTGCCAGCGCCCCCCTTACAGGTACTGAAGCTTTCTTT
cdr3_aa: CASAPLTGTEAFF

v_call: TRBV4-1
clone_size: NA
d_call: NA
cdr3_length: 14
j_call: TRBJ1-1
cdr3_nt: TGCGCCAGCAGCCAAGAAACATGGTCCACTGAAGCTTTCTTT
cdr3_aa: CASSQETWSTEAFF

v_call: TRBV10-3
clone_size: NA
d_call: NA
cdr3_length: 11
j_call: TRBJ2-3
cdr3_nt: TGTGCCATCAGTGGGACTGATACGCAGTATTTT
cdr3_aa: CAISGTDTQYF

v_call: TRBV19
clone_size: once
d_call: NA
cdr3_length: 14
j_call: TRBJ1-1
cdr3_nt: TGTGCCAGTAGTATTCCGGGGGTATACACTGAAGCTTTCTTT
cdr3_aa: CASSIPGVYTEAFF

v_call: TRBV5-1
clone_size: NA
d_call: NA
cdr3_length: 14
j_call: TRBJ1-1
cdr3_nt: TGCGCCAGCAGCCGGTTGGGGCCTGACACTGAAGCTTTCTTT
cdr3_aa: CASSRLGPDTEAFF

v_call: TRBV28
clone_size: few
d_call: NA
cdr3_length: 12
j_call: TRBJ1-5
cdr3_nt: TGTGCCAGCACGGGAAGTAATCAGCCCCAGCATTTT
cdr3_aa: CASTGSNQPQHF

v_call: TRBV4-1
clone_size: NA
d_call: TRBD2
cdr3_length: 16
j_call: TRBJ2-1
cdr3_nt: TGCGCCAGCAGCCAAGTCGGGCGGGGGGTGAGGAATGAGCAGTTCTTC
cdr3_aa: CASSQVGRGVRNEQFF

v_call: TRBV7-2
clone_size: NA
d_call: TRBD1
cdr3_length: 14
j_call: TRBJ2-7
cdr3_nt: TGTGCCAGCAGCTCGGACAGGCATACCTACGAGCAGTACTTC
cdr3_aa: CASSSDRHTYEQYF

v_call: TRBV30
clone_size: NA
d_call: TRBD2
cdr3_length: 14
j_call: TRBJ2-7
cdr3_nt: TGTGCCTGGAGTGGGACTAGCGGGGGGTACGAGCAGTACTTC
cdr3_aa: CAWSGTSGGYEQYF

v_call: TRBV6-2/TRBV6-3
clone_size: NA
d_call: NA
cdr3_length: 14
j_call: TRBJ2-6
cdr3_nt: TGTGCCAGCAGTTTAGCCTCTGGGGCCAACGTCCTGACTTTC
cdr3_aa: CASSLASGANVLTF

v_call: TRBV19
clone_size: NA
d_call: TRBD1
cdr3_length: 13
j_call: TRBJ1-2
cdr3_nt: TGTGCCAGTAGTGGAGGGACAGGGTATGGCTACACCTTC
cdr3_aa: CASSGGTGYGYTF

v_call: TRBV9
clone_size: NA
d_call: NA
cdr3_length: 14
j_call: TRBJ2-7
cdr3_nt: TGTGCCAGCAGCCCCCGTTATAGCGGCTACGAGCAGTACTTC
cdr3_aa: CASSPRYSGYEQYF

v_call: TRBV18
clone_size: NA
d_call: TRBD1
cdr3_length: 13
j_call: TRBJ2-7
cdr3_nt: TGTGCCAGCTCAACGACAGGGGGCGGCGAGCAGTACTTC
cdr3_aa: CASSTTGGGEQYF

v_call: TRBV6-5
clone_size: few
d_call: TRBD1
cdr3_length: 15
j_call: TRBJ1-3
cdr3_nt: TGTGCCAGCAGTACGGACAGGGGGTCTAGAAACACCATATATTTT
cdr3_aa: CASSTDRGSRNTIYF

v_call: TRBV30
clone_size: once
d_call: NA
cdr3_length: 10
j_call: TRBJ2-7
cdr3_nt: TGTGCCTGGGGGAGCTACGAGCAGTACTTC
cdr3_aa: CAWGSYEQYF

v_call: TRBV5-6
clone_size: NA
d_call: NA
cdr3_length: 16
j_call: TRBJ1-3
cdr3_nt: TGTGCCAGCCCCGGAGAGGGAAGAGGAGGAGGAAACACCATATATTTT
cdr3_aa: CASPGEGRGGGNTIYF

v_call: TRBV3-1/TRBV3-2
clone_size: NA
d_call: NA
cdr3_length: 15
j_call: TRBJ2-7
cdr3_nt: TGTGCCAGCAGCCAAGTTACGGGACTGAAGTACGAGCAGTACTTC
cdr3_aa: CASSQVTGLKYEQYF

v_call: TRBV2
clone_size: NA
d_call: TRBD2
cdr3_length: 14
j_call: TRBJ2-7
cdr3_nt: TGTGCCACAGGAACTAGCGGGGTATCGTACGAGCAGTACTTC
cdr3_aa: CATGTSGVSYEQYF

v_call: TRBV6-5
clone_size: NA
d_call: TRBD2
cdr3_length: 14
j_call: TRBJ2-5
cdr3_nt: TGTGCCAGCAACGTAGCGGGGGGGCTTCAGACCCAGTACTTC
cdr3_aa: CASNVAGGLQTQYF

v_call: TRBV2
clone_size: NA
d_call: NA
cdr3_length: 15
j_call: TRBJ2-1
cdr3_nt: TGTGCCAGCCCCACAGGGGGGGAATATAGCAATGAGCAGTTCTTC
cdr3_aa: CASPTGGEYSNEQFF

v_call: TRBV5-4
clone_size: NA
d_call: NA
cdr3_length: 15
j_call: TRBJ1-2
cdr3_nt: TGTGCCACCACAGGGTACAGGTTGGAGGACTATGGCTACACCTTC
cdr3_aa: CATTGYRLEDYGYTF

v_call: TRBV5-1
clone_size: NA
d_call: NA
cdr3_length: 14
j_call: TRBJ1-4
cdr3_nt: TGCGCCAGCAGCCCCAGTGCAACTAATGAAAAACTGTTTTTT
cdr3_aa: CASSPSATNEKLFF

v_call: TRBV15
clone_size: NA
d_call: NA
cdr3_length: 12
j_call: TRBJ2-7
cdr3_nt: TGTGCCACCAGCGAGAGCTCCTACGAGCAGTACTTC
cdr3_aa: CATSESSYEQYF

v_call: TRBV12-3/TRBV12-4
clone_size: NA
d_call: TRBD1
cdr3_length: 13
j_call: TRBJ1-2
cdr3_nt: TGTGCCAGCACCGAAATTAGGACAGGCGGCTACACCTTC
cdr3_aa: CASTEIRTGGYTF

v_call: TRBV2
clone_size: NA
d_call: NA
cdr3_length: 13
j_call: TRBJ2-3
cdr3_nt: TGTGCCAGCAGTGAACAGGGGATGAATACGCAGTATTTT
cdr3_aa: CASSEQGMNTQYF

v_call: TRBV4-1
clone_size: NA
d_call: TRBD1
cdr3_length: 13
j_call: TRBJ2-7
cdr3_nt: TGCGCCAGCAGCCAGGGACAGATCTACGAGCAGTACTTC
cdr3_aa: CASSQGQIYEQYF

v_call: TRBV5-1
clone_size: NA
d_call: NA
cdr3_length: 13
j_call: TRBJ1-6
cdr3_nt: TGCGCCAGCAGCTTGGTGGGCCAATCACCCCTCCACTTT
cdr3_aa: CASSLVGQSPLHF

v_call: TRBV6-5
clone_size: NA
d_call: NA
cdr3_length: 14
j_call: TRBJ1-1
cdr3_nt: TGTGCCAGCAGTCAACAGGGCCGGAACACTGAAGCTTTCTTT
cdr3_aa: CASSQQGRNTEAFF

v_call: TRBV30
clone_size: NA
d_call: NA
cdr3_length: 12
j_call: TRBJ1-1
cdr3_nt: TGTGCCTGGGGCAGCGGAAACACTGAAGCTTTCTTT
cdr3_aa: CAWGSGNTEAFF

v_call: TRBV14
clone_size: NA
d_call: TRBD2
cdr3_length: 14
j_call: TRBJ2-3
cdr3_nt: TGTGCCAGCGCTCGGGGGGGGGCCACAGATACGCAGTATTTT
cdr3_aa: CASARGGATDTQYF

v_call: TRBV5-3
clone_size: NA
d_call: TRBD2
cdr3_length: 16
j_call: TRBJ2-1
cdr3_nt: TGTGCCAGAAGCCCCCCCGGGGCGGGGGGGCAGGATGAGCAGTTCTTC
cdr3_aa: CARSPPGAGGQDEQFF

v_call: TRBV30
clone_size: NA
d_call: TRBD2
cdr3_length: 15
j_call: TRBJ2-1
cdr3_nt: TGTGCCTGCGAACAGGGGACTAGCGGGGGCAATGAGCAGTTCTTC
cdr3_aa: CACEQGTSGGNEQFF

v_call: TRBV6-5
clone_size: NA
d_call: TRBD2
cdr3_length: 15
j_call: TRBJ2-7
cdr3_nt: TGTGCCAGCAGTTACTCGAGCGGGGTATCCTACGAGCAGTACTTC
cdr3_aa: CASSYSSGVSYEQYF

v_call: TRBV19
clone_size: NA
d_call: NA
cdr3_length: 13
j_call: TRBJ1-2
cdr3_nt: TGTGCCAGTAGTACTTCCAGGACTGGGGGCTACACCTTC
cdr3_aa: CASSTSRTGGYTF

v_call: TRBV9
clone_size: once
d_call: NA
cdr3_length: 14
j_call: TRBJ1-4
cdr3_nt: TGTGCCAGCAGCGAGCGGGGGATGGATGAAAAACTGTTTTTT
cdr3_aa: CASSERGMDEKLFF

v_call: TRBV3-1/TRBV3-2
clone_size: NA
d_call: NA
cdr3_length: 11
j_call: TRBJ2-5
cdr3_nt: TGTGCCAGCAGCTCTTCCCTGACCCAGTACTTC
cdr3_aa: CASSSSLTQYF